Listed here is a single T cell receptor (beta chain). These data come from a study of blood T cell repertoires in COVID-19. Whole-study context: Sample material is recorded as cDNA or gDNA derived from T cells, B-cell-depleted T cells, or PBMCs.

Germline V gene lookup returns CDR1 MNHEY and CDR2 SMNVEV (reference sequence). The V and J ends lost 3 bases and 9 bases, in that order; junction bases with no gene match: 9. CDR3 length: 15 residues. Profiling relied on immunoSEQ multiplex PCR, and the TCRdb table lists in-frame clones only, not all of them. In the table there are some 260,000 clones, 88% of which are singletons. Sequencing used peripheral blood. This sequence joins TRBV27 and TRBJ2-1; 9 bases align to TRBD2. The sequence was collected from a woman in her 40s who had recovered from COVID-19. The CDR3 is CASSFPSGVPGEQFF. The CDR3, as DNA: TGTGCCAGCAGTTTTCCTAGCGGGGTGCCGGGTGAGCAGTTCTTC.